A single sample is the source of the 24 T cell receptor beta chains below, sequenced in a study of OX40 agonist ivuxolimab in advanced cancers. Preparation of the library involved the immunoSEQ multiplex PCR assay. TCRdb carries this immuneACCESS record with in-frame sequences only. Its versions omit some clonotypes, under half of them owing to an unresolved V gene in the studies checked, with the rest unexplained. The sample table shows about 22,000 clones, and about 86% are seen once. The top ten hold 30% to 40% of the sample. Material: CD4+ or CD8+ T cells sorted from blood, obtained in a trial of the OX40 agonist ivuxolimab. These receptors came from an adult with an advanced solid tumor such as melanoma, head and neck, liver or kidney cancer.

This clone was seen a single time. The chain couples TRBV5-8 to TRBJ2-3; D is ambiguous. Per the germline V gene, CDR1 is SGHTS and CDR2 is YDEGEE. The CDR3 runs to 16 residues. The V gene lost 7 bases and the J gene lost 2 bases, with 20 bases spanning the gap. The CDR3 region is CASQSSVGGSTDTQYF. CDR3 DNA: TGTGCCAGCCAGTCGTCGGTGGGCGGATCCACAGATACGCAGTATTTT.

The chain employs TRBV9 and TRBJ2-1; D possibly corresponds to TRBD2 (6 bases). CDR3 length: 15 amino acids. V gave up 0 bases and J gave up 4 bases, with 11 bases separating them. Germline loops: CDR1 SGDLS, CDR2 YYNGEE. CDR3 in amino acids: CASSVDGRDYNEQFF. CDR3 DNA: TGTGCCAGCAGCGTAGATGGGCGGGATTACAATGAGCAGTTCTTC.

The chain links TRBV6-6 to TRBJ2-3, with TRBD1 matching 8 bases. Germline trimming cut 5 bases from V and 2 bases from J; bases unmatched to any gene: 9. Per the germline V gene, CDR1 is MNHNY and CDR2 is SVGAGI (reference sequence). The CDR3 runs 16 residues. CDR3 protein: CASSQTGVPNTDTQYF. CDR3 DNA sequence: TGTGCCAGCAGTCAGACAGGGGTCCCTAACACAGATACGCAGTATTTT.

CDR3 sequence: CASAAGGNTGELFF. DNA for the CDR3: TGTGCCAGCGCAGCGGGAGGGAACACCGGGGAGCTGTTTTTT. The chain combines TRBV2 with TRBJ2-2, with TRBD2 identical over 9 bases. The J segment lost 1 base and the V segment lost 8 bases, leaving 2 bases of the junction unmatched. The CDR3 has 14 amino acids. Germline V gene lookup returns CDR1 SNHLY and CDR2 FYNNEI.

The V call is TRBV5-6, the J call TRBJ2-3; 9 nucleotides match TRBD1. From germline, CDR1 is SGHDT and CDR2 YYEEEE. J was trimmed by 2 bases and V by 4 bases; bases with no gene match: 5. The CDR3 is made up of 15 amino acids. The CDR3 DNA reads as TGTGCCAGCAGCCTCGGACAGGGGTACACAGATACGCAGTATTTT. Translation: CASSLGQGYTDTQYF.

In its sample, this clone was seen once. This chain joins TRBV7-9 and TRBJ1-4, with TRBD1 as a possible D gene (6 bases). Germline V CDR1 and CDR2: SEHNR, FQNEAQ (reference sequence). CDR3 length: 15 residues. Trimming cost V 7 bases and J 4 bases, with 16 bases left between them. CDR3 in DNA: TGTGCCAGCAACCGAGGGGGGGTGGATAATGAAAAACTGTTTTTT. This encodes CASNRGGVDNEKLFF.

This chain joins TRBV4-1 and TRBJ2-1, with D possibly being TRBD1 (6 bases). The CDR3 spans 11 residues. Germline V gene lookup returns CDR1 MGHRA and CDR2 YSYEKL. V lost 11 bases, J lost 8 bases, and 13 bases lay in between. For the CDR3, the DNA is TGCGCCGCGAGCAGGGGACATGAGCAGTTCTTC. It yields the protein CAASRGHEQFF.

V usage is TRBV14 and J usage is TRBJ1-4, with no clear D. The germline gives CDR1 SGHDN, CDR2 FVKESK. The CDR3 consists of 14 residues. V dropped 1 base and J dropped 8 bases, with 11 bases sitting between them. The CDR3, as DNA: TGTGCCAGCAGCCAAGTCCCGGGTATCGAAAAACTGTTTTTT. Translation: CASSQVPGIEKLFF.

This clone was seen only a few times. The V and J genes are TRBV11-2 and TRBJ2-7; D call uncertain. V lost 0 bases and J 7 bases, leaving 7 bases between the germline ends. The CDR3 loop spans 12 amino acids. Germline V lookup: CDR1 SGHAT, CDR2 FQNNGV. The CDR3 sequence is CASSLEGWEQYF. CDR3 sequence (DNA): TGTGCCAGCAGCTTAGAAGGCTGGGAGCAGTACTTC.

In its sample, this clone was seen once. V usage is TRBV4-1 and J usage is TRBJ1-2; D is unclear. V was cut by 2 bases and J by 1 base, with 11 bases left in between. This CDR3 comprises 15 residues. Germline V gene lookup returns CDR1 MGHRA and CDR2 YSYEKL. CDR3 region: CASSQPLEGNYGYTF. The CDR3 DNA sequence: TGCGCCAGCAGCCAACCCCTGGAGGGTAACTATGGCTACACCTTC.

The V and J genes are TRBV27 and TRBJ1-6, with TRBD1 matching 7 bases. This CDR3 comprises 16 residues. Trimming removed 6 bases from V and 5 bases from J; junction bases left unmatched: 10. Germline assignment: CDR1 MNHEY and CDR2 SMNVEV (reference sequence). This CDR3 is CASRPLAGGNNSPLHF. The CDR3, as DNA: TGTGCCAGCAGGCCGTTGGCAGGGGGGAATAATTCACCCCTCCACTTT.

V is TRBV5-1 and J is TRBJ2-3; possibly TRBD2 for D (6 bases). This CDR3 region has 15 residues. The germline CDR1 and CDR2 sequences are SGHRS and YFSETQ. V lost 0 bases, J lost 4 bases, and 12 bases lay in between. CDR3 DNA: TGCGCCAGCAGCTTGGGTGGGAGGAGGTCAGATACGCAGTATTTT. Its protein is CASSLGGRRSDTQYF.

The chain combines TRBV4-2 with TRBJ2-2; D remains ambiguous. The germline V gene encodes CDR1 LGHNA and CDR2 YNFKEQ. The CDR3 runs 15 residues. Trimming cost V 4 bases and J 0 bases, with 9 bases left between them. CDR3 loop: CASSLVVSNTGELFF. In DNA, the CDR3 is TGTGCCAGCAGCCTAGTTGTCTCGAACACCGGGGAGCTGTTTTTT.

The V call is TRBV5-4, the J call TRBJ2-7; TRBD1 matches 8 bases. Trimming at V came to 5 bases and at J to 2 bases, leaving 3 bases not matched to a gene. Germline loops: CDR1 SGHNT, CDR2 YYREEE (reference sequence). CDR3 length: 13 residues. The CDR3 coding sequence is TGTGCCAGCAGTGACAGGGGAACCTACGAGCAGTACTTC. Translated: CASSDRGTYEQYF. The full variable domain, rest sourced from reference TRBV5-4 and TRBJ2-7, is ETGVTQSPTHLIKTRGQQVTLRCSSQSGHNTVSWYQQALGQGPQFIFQYYREEENGRGNFPPRFSGLQFPNYSSELNVNALELDDSALYLCASSDRGTYEQYFGPGTRLTVT.

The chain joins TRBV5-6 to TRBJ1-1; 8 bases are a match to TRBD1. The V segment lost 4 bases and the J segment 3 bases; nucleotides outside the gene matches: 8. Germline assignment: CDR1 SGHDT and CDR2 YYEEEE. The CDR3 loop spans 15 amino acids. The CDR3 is CASSLGQGGYTEAFF. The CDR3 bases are TGTGCCAGCAGCCTAGGACAGGGTGGGTACACTGAAGCTTTCTTT. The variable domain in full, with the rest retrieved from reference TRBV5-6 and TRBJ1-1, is DAGVTQSPTHLIKTRGQQVTLRCSPKSGHDTVSWYQQALGQGPQFIFQYYEEEERQRGNFPDRFSGHQFPNYSSELNVNALLLGDSALYLCASSLGQGGYTEAFFGQGTRLTVV.

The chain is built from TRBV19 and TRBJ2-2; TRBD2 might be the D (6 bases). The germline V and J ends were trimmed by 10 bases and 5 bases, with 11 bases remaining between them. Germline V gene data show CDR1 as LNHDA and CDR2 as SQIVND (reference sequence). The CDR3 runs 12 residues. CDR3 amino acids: CAIHGGTGELFF. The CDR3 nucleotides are TGTGCCATTCACGGGGGTACCGGGGAGCTGTTTTTT.

The CDR3, as DNA: TGCAGCGTCGCTGTAGACTACGAGCAGTACTTC. This gives the protein CSVAVDYEQYF. The chain recombines TRBV29-1 with TRBJ2-7; D ambiguous. The CDR3 totals 11 residues. V dropped 6 bases and J dropped 3 bases, with 9 bases sitting between them. CDR1 is SQVTM, CDR2 ANQGSEA, per germline.

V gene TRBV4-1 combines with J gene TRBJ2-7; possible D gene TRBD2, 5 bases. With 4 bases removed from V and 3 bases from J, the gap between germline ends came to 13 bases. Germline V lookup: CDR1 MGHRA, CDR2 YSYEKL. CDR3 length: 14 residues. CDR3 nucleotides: TGCGCCAGCAGCCCAAGCGGTAACAGCTACGAGCAGTACTTC. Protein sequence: CASSPSGNSYEQYF.

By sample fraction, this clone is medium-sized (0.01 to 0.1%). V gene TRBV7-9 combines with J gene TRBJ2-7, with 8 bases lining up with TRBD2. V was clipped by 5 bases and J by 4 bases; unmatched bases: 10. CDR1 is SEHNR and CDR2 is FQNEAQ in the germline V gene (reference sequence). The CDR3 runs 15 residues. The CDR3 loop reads CASSPPTREGYEQYF. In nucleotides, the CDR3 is TGTGCCAGCAGCCCGCCAACCCGGGAGGGGTACGAGCAGTACTTC.

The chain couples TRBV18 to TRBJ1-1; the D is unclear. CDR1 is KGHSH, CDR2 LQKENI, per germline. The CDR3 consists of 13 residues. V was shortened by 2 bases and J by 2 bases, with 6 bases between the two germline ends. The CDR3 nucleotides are TGTGCCAGCTCACCAAGGGTTAACACTGAAGCTTTCTTT. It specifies CASSPRVNTEAFF.

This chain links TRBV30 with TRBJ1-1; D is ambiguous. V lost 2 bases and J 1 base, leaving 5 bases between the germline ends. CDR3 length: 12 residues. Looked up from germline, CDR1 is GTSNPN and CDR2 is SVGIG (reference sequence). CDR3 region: CAWSIGNTEAFF. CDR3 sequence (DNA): TGTGCCTGGAGTATAGGGAACACTGAAGCTTTCTTT. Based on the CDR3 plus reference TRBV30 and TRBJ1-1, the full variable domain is SQTIHQWPATLVQPVGSPLSLECTVEGTSNPNLYWYRQAAGRGLQLLFYSVGIGQISSEVPQNLSASRPQDRQFILSSKKLLLSDSGFYLCAWSIGNTEAFFGQGTRLTVV.

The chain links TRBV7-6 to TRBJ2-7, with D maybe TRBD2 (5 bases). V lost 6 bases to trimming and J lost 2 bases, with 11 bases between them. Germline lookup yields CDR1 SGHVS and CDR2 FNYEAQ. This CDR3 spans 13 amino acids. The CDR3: CASSRELAYEQYF. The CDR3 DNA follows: TGTGCCAGCAGTCGGGAATTGGCCTACGAGCAGTACTTC.

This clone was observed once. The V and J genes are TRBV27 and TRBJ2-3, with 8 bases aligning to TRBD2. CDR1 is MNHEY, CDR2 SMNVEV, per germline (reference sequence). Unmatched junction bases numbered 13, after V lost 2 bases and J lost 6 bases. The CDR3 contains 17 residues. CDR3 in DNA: TGTGCCAGCAGTTTACTTACTAGCGGCCAAATGGGGGATACGCAGTATTTT. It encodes CASSLLTSGQMGDTQYF.

Here the CDR3 DNA reads TGTGCCAGCAGCCGTTACGAGCAGTACTTC. It yields the protein CASSRYEQYF. The chain carries TRBV9 and TRBJ2-7; D is unresolved. The V gene's germline CDR1 is SGDLS and CDR2 YYNGEE. With 4 bases removed from V and 4 bases from J, the gap between germline ends came to 3 bases. The CDR3 covers 10 residues.